The 18 T cell receptor beta chains below all came from one sample that was sequenced in a study of response to subunit inactivated influenza vaccine. TCRdb used MiXCR to reprocess the RT-PCR reads, holding one entry per CDR3 protein. Found here are about 570,000 distinct CDR3 sequences, roughly 12% of them singletons; the top ten hold 8% to 13%. The sample also formed part of further work on T cells expressing NK-cell markers. This second report adds: Scientists made TCR beta cDNA using 5'RACE template switching with UMIs.

The sequenced sample was PBMCs from blood, obtained on the day of vaccination. These receptors were obtained from a man aged 45-65 years who received an inactivated influenza vaccine.

This clonotype appeared a few times. The chain uses TRBV6-5 and TRBJ2-1; 10 bases fit TRBD2. Per the germline V gene, CDR1 is MNHEY and CDR2 is SVGAGI. The CDR3 is 15 residues long. Germline trimming cut 2 bases from V and 4 bases from J; bases unmatched to any gene: 2. This CDR3 is CASSYRTSGYNEQFF. CDR3 in DNA: TGTGCCAGCAGTTACCGGACTAGCGGTTACAATGAGCAGTTCTTC.

The table lists this clonotype with a few counts. The V call is TRBV7-2, the J call TRBJ1-1; D gene unclear. This CDR3 is built from 12 residues. CDR1 is SGHTA and CDR2 is FQGNSA in the germline V gene. V was shortened by 7 bases and J by 5 bases, with 11 bases between the two germline ends. The CDR3 sequence: CASNPDVTEAFF. The CDR3, as DNA: TGTGCCAGCAACCCTGATGTAACTGAAGCTTTCTTT.

This clonotype was detected a few times. V gene TRBV6-2 or TRBV6-3 combines with J gene TRBJ1-1; D gene uncertain. The ends were cut back, 6 bases at V and 7 bases at J, with 18 bases in the middle. Germline V lookup: CDR1 MNHEY, CDR2 SVGEGT. The CDR3 has 14 amino acids. CDR3 sequence reads: CASSLTSGSFEAFF. CDR3 nucleotides: TGTGCCAGCAGCCTGACATCAGGAAGCTTTGAAGCTTTCTTT.

This clonotype was seen a few times. The genes are TRBV6-5 and TRBJ2-7, with 11 bases fitting TRBD2. After removal of 3 bases from V and 3 bases from J, the junction contained 4 bases not matched to a gene. Germline V gene sequence: CDR1 MNHEY, CDR2 SVGAGI. The CDR3 length is 15 residues. The CDR3 here is CASSYELAGDYEQYF. In DNA, the CDR3 is TGTGCCAGCAGTTATGAACTAGCGGGGGACTACGAGCAGTACTTC.

The chain is built from TRBV5-5 and TRBJ1-5; no definite D call. V was cut by 4 bases and J by 3 bases, with 8 bases left in between. The CDR3 consists of 13 residues. CDR1 is SGHKS, CDR2 YYEKEE, per germline (reference sequence). CDR3 sequence reads: CASSPADNQPQHF. The CDR3 DNA reads TGTGCCAGCAGCCCGGCAGACAATCAGCCCCAGCATTTT.

This rearrangement joins TRBV12-3 or TRBV12-4 to TRBJ2-1; D tentatively fits TRBD1 or TRBD2 (5 bases each). The CDR3 sequence is 12 residues long. The V and J ends lost 10 bases and 8 bases respectively, with 15 bases between them. The chain's CDR3 is CATGTGRHEQFF. The CDR3 nucleotides read TGTGCCACGGGGACGGGGCGGCATGAGCAGTTCTTC.

This clonotype was found a few times. The chain uses TRBV4-3 and TRBJ2-7; perhaps D is TRBD1 or TRBD2 (5 bases each). Trimming pared 2 bases from V and 6 bases from J, leaving 14 bases between. From germline, CDR1 is LGHNA and CDR2 YSLEER. This CDR3 region has 14 residues. DNA of the CDR3: TGCGCCAGCAGCCAATCCTCGGCGAGGGGCGAGCAGTACTTC. Encoded protein: CASSQSSARGEQYF.

This chain connects TRBV15 to TRBJ2-1; a possible D gene is TRBD1 (6 bases). The CDR3 consists of 14 residues. Germline CDR1 reads LNHNV; CDR2 reads YYDKDF (reference sequence). The V gene lost 2 bases and the J gene lost 9 bases, with 14 bases spanning the gap. This CDR3 is CATSRKGQNGEQFF. The CDR3 DNA sequence: TGTGCCACCAGCAGAAAAGGACAGAACGGTGAGCAGTTCTTC. Variable domain in full (rest from reference TRBV15 and TRBJ2-1): DAMVIQNPRYQVTQFGKPVTLSCSQTLNHNVMYWYQQKSSQAPKLLFHYYDKDFNNEADTPDNFQSRRPNTSFCFLDIRSPGLGDTAMYLCATSRKGQNGEQFFGPGTRLTVL.

The J gene is TRBJ2-7, the V gene TRBV5-6; D is perhaps TRBD1 (6 bases). The CDR3 has 16 residues. The V gene lost 4 bases and the J gene lost 0 bases, with 17 bases spanning the gap. CDR1 is SGHDT, CDR2 YYEEEE, per germline. Written as DNA, the CDR3 is TGTGCCAGCAGCCCCAGGACAGCCAGGAGCTCCTACGAGCAGTACTTC. As protein: CASSPRTARSSYEQYF.

The CDR3 coding sequence is TGTGCCAGCAGCCCGGGGGACAGGCACCAAGAGACCCAGTACTTC. Protein product: CASSPGDRHQETQYF. The rearrangement joins TRBV6-2 or TRBV6-3 to TRBJ2-5, with 8 positions matching TRBD1. This CDR3 is built from 15 residues. CDR1 and CDR2 from the germline V gene are MNHEY and SVGEGT. V dropped 6 bases and J dropped 0; count of bases not matched to a gene: 6.

This clonotype has a handful of counts. The gene calls are TRBV9 and TRBJ2-3; unclear D gene. Per the germline V gene, CDR1 is SGDLS and CDR2 is YYNGEE. The CDR3 consists of 14 residues. Trimming cost V 4 bases and J 0 bases, with 9 bases left between them. The CDR3 region is CASSPKTSTDTQYF. The CDR3 coding sequence is TGTGCCAGCAGCCCCAAGACTAGCACAGATACGCAGTATTTT.

This chain links TRBV7-6 with TRBJ2-1; D call uncertain. This CDR3 contains 13 residues. The V gene lost 8 bases and the J gene lost 8 bases, with 16 bases spanning the gap. Per germline, CDR1 SGHVS and CDR2 FNYEAQ. The chain's CDR3 is CASGPHYRDEQFF. CDR3 bases: TGTGCCAGCGGCCCCCATTACCGCGATGAGCAGTTCTTC.

This clonotype has only a few counts. This sequence joins TRBV9 and TRBJ2-3; D perhaps matches TRBD1 (6 bases). This CDR3 region has 16 residues. The germline gives CDR1 SGDLS, CDR2 YYNGEE. V was cut by 0 bases and J by 0 bases, with 11 bases left in between. CDR3: CASSVVDSPSTDTQYF. CDR3 in DNA: TGTGCCAGCAGCGTAGTGGACAGTCCTAGCACAGATACGCAGTATTTT.

The chain carries TRBV20-1 and TRBJ2-7, with TRBD1 matching over 11 bases. The CDR3 extends over 14 amino acids. CDR1 and CDR2 from the germline V gene are DFQATT and SNEGSKA (reference sequence). The V gene end was trimmed by 3 bases and the J gene end by 0 bases; junction bases not matched to a gene: 1. The CDR3 loop reads CSARGTGGSYEQYF. The CDR3 bases are TGCAGTGCTAGGGGGACAGGGGGCTCCTACGAGCAGTACTTC.

This clonotype was observed a few times. This sequence joins TRBV3-1 and TRBJ1-2; no clear D. Between the trimmed V and J ends, which lost 1 base and 7 bases, there was a span of 25 bases. The CDR3 covers 18 residues. Germline V gene sequence: CDR1 LGHDT, CDR2 YNNKEL (reference sequence). CDR3 region: CASSQGPVGQASMTGYTF. The CDR3 DNA reads TGTGCCAGCAGCCAAGGACCGGTAGGTCAGGCCTCGATGACTGGCTACACCTTC.

This clonotype was seen a handful of times. The gene calls are TRBV27 and TRBJ2-1; TRBD2 matches 7 bases. This CDR3 spans 17 amino acids. The germline gives CDR1 MNHEY, CDR2 SMNVEV (reference sequence). Trimming took 2 bases from V and 0 from J; bases not matched to a gene: 7. The CDR3 bases are TGTGCCAGCAGTTTAATCGTAGCGGGTGGCTCCTACAATGAGCAGTTCTTC. Translated: CASSLIVAGGSYNEQFF.

This clonotype was recorded many times. The chain joins TRBV10-3 to TRBJ2-7; a weak D match, TRBD1 (7 bases). The germline gives CDR1 ENHRY, CDR2 SYGVKD. The V and J ends lost 10 bases and 4 bases respectively, with 20 bases between them. The CDR3 sequence is 14 residues long. The CDR3 DNA follows: TGTGCCAGCTCAGGGGGGCGCCTCAAGTACGAGCAGTACTTC. Encoded protein: CASSGGRLKYEQYF.

This clonotype was recorded a few times. The rearrangement uses TRBV27 and TRBJ2-4; D not certain. The CDR3 consists of 13 residues. V lost 3 bases and J 8 bases, leaving 11 bases between the germline ends. Germline CDR1 MNHEY, CDR2 SMNVEV (reference sequence). This chain's CDR3 is CASSLGPLDIQYF. Written as DNA, the CDR3 is TGTGCCAGCAGTTTGGGCCCTTTGGACATTCAGTACTTC.